This TCR beta chain was obtained from a study of regulatory T cells in long-lasting Graves disease. As for time point: newly diagnosed GD, antithyroid drugs for less than 3 months. The authors made the TCR library using RNA they extracted from PBMCs. Sequencing libraries for TCR beta were prepared with iRepertoire HTBI primers and Arm-PCR of CDR3 regions. TCRdb reanalysed the multiplex PCR reads using MiXCR and keeps one entry per CDR3 protein. Among roughly 420,000 distinct CDR3 sequences listed, roughly 15% were seen once. The junction had 8 bases not matched to a gene; V was cut back by 3 bases and J by 8 bases. Germline CDR1 LGHDT, CDR2 YNNKEL (reference sequence). This CDR3 region has 15 residues. These data were likewise used in another study, on T cells in Graves' hyperthyroidism and ophthalmopathy. That publication notes: No ophthalmopathy progression within 18 months constituted stable Graves' hyperthyroidism. Hyperthyroidism, newly diagnosed and lasting under 2 months, affected patients aged 18 to 65.

The rearrangement links TRBV3-1 to TRBJ2-1; 9 positions match TRBD2. This material consisted of peripheral blood mononuclear cells (PBMCs), taken at new diagnosis, from a patient treated with antithyroid drugs. The TCR comes from a woman in her twenties or thirties with Graves disease. In DNA, the CDR3 is TGTGCCAGCAGCCAGGGGCGGGAGGGCCTGGATGAGCAGTTCTTC. This codes for CASSQGREGLDEQFF.